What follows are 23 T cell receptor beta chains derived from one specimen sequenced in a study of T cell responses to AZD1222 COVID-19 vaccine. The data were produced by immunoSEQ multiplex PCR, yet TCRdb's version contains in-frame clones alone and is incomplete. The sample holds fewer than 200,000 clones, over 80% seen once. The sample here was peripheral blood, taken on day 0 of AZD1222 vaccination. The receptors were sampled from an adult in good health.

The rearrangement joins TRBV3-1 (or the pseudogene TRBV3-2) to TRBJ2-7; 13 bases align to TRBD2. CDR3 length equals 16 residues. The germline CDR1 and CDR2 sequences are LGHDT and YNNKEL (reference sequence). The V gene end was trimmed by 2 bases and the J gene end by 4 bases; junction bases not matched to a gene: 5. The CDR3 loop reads CASSQTRTSGSYEQYF. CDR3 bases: TGTGCCAGCAGCCAAACCCGGACTAGCGGGAGTTACGAGCAGTACTTC.

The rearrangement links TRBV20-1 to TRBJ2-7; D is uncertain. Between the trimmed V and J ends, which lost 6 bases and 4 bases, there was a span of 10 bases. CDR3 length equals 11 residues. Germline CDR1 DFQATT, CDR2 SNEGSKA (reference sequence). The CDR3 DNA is TGCAGTGCCGCCAAGGGATACGAGCAGTACGTC. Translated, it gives CSAAKGYEQYV.

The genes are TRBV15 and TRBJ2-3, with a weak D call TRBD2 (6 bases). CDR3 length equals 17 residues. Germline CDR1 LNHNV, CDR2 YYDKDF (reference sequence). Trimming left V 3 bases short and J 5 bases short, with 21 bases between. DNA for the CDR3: TGTGCCACCAGCAGGGATCAGCGGGCCTGGCCTGGAGATACGCAGTATTTT. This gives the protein CATSRDQRAWPGDTQYF.

The CDR3 bases are TGTGCCAGCAGCCCAGGAGGGAGAGGCTACACCTTC. Translated: CASSPGGRGYTF. V is TRBV28 and J is TRBJ1-2, with D hard to call. The CDR3 totals 12 residues. Per germline, CDR1 MDHEN and CDR2 SYDVKM. V lost 6 bases, J lost 8 bases, and 13 bases lay in between.

CDR3 in amino acids: CASSLTTGELFF. DNA for the CDR3: TGTGCCAGCAGTTTAACCACCGGGGAGCTGTTTTTT. This chain connects TRBV27 to TRBJ2-2; D call uncertain. Germline-derived CDR1 and CDR2 are MNHEY and SMNVEV (reference sequence). Trimming stripped 2 bases from V and 4 bases from J, with 2 bases between. There are 12 residues in the CDR3.

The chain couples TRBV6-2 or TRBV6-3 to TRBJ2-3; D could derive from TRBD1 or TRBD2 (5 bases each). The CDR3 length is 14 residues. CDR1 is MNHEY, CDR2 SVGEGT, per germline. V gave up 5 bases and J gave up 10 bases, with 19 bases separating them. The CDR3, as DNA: TGTGCCAGCAGTGATCCGATGGGACCAACTGCGCAGTATTTT. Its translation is CASSDPMGPTAQYF.

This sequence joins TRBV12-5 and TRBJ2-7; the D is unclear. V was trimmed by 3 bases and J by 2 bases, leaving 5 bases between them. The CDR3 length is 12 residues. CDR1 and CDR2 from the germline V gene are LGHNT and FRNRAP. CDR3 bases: TGTGCTAGTGGTTTCCCTACCTACGAGCAGTACTTC. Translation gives CASGFPTYEQYF.

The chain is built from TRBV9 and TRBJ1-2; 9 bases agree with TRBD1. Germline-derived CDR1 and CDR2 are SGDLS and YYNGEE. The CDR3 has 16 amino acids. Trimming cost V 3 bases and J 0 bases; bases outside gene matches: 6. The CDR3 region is CASSEGTGRANYGYTF. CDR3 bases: TGTGCCAGCAGCGAGGGGACAGGGAGAGCTAACTATGGCTACACCTTC.

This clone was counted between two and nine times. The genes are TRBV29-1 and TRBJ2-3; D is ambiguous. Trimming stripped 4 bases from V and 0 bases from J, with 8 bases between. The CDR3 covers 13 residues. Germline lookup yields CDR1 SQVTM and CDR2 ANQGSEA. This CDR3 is CSVAMGSTDTQYF. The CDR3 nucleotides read TGCAGCGTTGCGATGGGTAGCACAGATACGCAGTATTTT.

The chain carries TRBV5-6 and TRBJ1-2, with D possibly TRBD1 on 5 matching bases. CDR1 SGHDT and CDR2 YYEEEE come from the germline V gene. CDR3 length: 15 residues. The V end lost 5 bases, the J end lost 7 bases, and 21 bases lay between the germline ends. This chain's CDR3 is CASSHLWGFSGGYTF. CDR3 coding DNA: TGTGCCAGCAGTCACCTCTGGGGGTTCTCGGGTGGCTACACCTTC.

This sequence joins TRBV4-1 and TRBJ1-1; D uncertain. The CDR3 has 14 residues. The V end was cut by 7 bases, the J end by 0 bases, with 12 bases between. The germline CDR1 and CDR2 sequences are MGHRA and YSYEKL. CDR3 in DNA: TGCGCCAGCATCGCGGACGGAATGAACACTGAAGCTTTCTTT. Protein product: CASIADGMNTEAFF.

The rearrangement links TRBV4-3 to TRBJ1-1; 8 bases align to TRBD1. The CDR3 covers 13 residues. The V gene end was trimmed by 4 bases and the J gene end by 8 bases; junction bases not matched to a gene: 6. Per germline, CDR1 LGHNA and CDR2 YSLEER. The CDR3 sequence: CASSLTRGREAFF. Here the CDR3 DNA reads TGCGCCAGCAGCCTGACCAGGGGGCGGGAAGCTTTCTTT.

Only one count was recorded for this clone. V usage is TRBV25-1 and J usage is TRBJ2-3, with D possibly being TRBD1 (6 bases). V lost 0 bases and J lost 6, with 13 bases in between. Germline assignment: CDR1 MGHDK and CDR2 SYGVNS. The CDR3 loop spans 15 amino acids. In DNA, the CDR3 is TGTGCCAGCAGTGAATATGGGGGCCCGGGGGATACGCAGTATTTT. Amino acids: CASSEYGGPGDTQYF.

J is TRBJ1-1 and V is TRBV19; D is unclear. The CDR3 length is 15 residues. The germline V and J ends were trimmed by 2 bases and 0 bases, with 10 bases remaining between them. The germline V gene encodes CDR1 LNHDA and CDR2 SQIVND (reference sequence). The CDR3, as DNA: TGTGCCAGTAGTATATCTACGGTCATGAACACTGAAGCTTTCTTT. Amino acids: CASSISTVMNTEAFF.

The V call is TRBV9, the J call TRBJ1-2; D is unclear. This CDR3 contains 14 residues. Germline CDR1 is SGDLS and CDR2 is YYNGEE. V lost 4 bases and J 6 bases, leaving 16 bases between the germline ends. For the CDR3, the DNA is TGTGCCAGCAGCTCCAGTCGATTACACAATGGCTACACCTTC. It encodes CASSSSRLHNGYTF.

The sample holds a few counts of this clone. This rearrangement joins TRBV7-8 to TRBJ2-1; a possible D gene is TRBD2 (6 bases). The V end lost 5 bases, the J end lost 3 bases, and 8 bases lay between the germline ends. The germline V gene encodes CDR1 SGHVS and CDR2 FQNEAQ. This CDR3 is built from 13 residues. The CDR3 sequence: CASSRTIYNEQFF. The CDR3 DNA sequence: TGTGCCAGCAGCCGGACTATCTACAATGAGCAGTTCTTC.

CDR3 sequence: CASSFGGARTEAFF. The CDR3, as DNA: TGTGCCAGCAGTTTTGGGGGCGCGCGAACTGAAGCTTTCTTT. J is TRBJ1-1 and V is TRBV27, with D tentatively TRBD1 (6 bases). The CDR3 is 14 amino acids. V was cut by 3 bases and J by 5 bases, with 13 bases left in between. Germline V gives CDR1 MNHEY, CDR2 SMNVEV (reference sequence).

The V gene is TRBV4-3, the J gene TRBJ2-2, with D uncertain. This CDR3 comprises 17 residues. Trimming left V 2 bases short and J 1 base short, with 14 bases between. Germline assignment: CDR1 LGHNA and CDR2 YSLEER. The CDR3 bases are TGCGCCAGCAGCCAATATCAGATATATGGGAACACCGGGGAGCTGTTTTTT. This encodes CASSQYQIYGNTGELFF.

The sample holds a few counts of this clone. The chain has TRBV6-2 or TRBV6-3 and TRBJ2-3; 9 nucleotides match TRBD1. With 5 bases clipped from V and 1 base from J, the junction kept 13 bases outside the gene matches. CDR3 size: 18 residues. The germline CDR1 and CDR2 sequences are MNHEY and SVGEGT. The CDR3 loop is CASSQPGQGFPGTDTQYF. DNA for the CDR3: TGTGCCAGCAGTCAACCGGGACAGGGTTTCCCGGGCACAGATACGCAGTATTTT.

Here the CDR3 DNA reads TGTGCCAGCAGCGCAGGGACAGCCCAAGAGACCCAGTACTTC. Translated: CASSAGTAQETQYF. This chain connects TRBV9 to TRBJ2-5; 7 bases align to TRBD1. V was clipped by 3 bases and J by 1 base; unmatched bases: 3. The germline V gene encodes CDR1 SGDLS and CDR2 YYNGEE. The CDR3 spans 14 residues.

The CDR3 loop is CASSRTGVITGELFF. The CDR3 DNA reads as TGTGCCAGCAGCCGGACAGGGGTAATTACCGGGGAGCTGTTTTTT. The V call is TRBV7-9, the J call TRBJ2-2, with 9 bases that match TRBD1. Germline-derived CDR1 and CDR2 are SEHNR and FQNEAQ (reference sequence). With V trimmed by 5 bases and J by 5 bases, 6 bases remained unmatched. The CDR3 sequence is 15 residues long.

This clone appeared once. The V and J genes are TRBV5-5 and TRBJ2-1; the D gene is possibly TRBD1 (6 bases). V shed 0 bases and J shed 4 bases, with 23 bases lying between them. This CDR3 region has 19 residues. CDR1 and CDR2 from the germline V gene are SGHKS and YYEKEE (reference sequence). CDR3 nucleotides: TGTGCCAGCAGCTTGGCCAGAAAATCAGGGGATTCGACTTACAATGAGCAGTTCTTC. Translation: CASSLARKSGDSTYNEQFF.

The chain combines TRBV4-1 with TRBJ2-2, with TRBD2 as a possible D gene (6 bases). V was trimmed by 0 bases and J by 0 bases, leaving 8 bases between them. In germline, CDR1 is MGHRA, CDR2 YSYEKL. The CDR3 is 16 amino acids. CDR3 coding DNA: TGCGCCAGCAGCCAAGAAGGAGGGCCGAACACCGGGGAGCTGTTTTTT. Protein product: CASSQEGGPNTGELFF.